This passage covers 2 T cell receptor beta chains from one sample sequenced in a study of T-cell reconstitution after alpha-beta-depleted transplantation in children. A library of TCRbeta sequences, prepared with unique molecular identifiers, was generated. TCRdb reanalysed the PCR reads using MiXCR and keeps one entry per CDR3 protein. Of 780,000 or so distinct CDR3 sequences listed, approximately 15% were seen once; the top ten hold under 6%. Sequenced here: PBMCs, mostly from graft donor cells, sampled 360 days after TCRalphabeta/CD19-depleted stem cell transplant. The receptor set was obtained from a male patient aged 5 to 17 who had a stem cell transplant for acute lymphoblastic leukemia, so the T cells may come from the graft donor.

This clonotype showed up just a few times. The chain combines TRBV7-2 with TRBJ2-3, with 7 bases lining up with TRBD2. In germline, CDR1 is SGHTA, CDR2 FQGNSA. The CDR3 is made up of 16 amino acids. V shed 1 base, J shed 7 bases, and the junction held 11 bases outside the gene matches. This CDR3 is CASSLEAGTPLYTQYF. The CDR3 DNA reads as TGTGCCAGCAGCTTAGAAGCGGGGACCCCTCTTTATACGCAGTATTTT.

This clonotype came up many times. The chain uses TRBV12-3 or TRBV12-4 and TRBJ2-3; no definite D call. V dropped 3 bases and J dropped 5 bases, with 18 bases sitting between them. The CDR3 loop spans 16 amino acids. The CDR3: CASSLLNSAKGDTQYF. The CDR3 nucleotides read TGTGCCAGCAGTTTGCTTAATTCTGCGAAAGGAGATACGCAGTATTTT.